The following is a TCR beta chain sequence with its context. Only in-frame clones appear in the TCRdb table, and some are missing; sequencing was by immunoSEQ multiplex PCR. This table lists roughly 40,000 clones. The data belong to a study of T cells in women clearing cervical HPV infection. Sequencing input: blood buffy coat. The TCR sequence derives from a woman aged 18 to 69 with a cervical HPV16 infection that either progressed to CIN3+ or cleared (not recorded which).

CDR3 protein: CASSHHSSYNSPLHF. The sequenced part of the CDR3 DNA is TGTGCCAGCAGCCACCATAGCTCCTATAATTCACCC. The chain carries TRBV7-3 and TRBJ1-6, with D hard to call. Read sequence stops 3 residues before the CDR3 end, and the germline J gene provides the missing end. The CDR3 has 15 amino acids. Per germline, CDR1 SGHTA and CDR2 FQGTGA. The ends were cut back, 5 bases at V and 0 bases at J, with 8 bases in the middle.